This entry lists 23 T cell receptor beta chains sequenced from one sample in a study of blood T cell repertoires in COVID-19 (dated by TCRdb to the early 2020s). The receptor library was made with the immunoSEQ multiplex PCR assay. TCRdb carries this immuneACCESS record with in-frame sequences only. Its versions omit some clonotypes, under half of them owing to an unresolved V gene in the studies checked, with the rest unexplained. The sample table holds some 290,000 clones, of which roughly 87% were seen once. The ten top clones hold over 2% of the sample. The specimen was peripheral blood. The receptor set was obtained from a woman aged 50 to 60 who had recovered from COVID-19.

The CDR3 nucleotides read TGTGCCATCAGTGAGTCTGGGGGCGACTATGGCTACACCTTC. It encodes CAISESGGDYGYTF. V is TRBV10-3 and J is TRBJ1-2; tentative D call: TRBD1 (6 bases). Germline V lookup: CDR1 ENHRY, CDR2 SYGVKD. The CDR3 runs to 14 residues. V dropped 0 bases and J dropped 3 bases, with 8 bases sitting between them.

V and J are TRBV11-3 and TRBJ2-2; 8 bases map to TRBD2. The CDR3 is 16 amino acids. The V segment lost 4 bases and the J segment 1 base; nucleotides outside the gene matches: 5. Per germline, CDR1 SGHNT and CDR2 YENEEA. CDR3 nucleotide sequence: TGTGCCAGCAGCTCTACCGGGACTAGGAACACCGGGGAGCTGTTTTTT. Its protein product is CASSSTGTRNTGELFF.

This rearrangement joins TRBV7-2 to TRBJ2-7, with D possibly matching TRBD2 (6 bases). CDR1 SGHTA and CDR2 FQGNSA come from the germline V gene. V lost 6 bases, J lost 3 bases, and 15 bases lay in between. The CDR3 totals 14 residues. CDR3 protein: CASSFGTGDYEQYF. The CDR3 DNA follows: TGTGCCAGCAGTTTCGGGACGGGGGACTACGAGCAGTACTTC. Using reference TRBV7-2 and TRBJ2-7 for the parts outside the CDR3, the full variable domain is GAGVSQSPSNKVTEKGKDVELRCDPISGHTALYWYRQSLGQGLEFLIYFQGNSAPDKSGLPSDRFSAERTGGSVSTLTIQRTQQEDSAVYLCASSFGTGDYEQYFGPGTRLTVT.

The chain has TRBV29-1 and TRBJ1-1; D is perhaps TRBD1 (5 bases). The germline V gene encodes CDR1 SQVTM and CDR2 ANQGSEA. The CDR3 runs to 14 residues. V lost 4 bases to trimming and J lost 6 bases, with 18 bases between them. The CDR3: CSVASVGGIAEAFF. DNA for the CDR3: TGCAGCGTTGCATCGGTCGGGGGGATAGCTGAAGCTTTCTTT.

The V and J genes are TRBV12-3 or TRBV12-4 and TRBJ1-1, with 12 bases fitting TRBD1. The CDR3 has 13 residues. V lost 8 bases to trimming and J lost 6 bases; unmatched junction nucleotides: 4. This chain's CDR3 is CASRDRGLSEAFF. The DNA for the CDR3 is TGTGCCAGCCGGGACAGGGGGCTGTCTGAAGCTTTCTTT.

The chain carries TRBV28 and TRBJ2-1; TRBD2 matches 8 bases. V gave up 6 bases and J gave up 6 bases; unmatched junction bases: 19. The CDR3 covers 18 residues. The germline V gene encodes CDR1 MDHEN and CDR2 SYDVKM. CDR3 region: CASSLGRRTSFGGNEQFF. The CDR3 DNA is TGTGCCAGCAGCCTGGGACGACGGACTAGCTTTGGGGGCAATGAGCAGTTCTTC.

CDR3 sequence reads: CASSPPSQGRSQAFF. CDR3 sequence (DNA): TGTGCCAGCTCACCACCGTCTCAAGGGAGATCCCAAGCTTTCTTT. The J gene is TRBJ1-1, the V gene TRBV18; D remains ambiguous. Trimming stripped 0 bases from V and 9 bases from J, with 17 bases between. Per germline, CDR1 KGHSH and CDR2 LQKENI. CDR3 size: 15 residues.

This chain uses TRBV4-3 with TRBJ2-1; D unclear. Trimming took off 1 base at V and 9 bases at J, with 7 bases between the two ends. The CDR3 loop spans 12 amino acids. Germline CDR1 reads LGHNA; CDR2 reads YSLEER. The CDR3 spells CASSQGRSEQFF. The CDR3 region has the DNA TGCGCCAGCAGCCAAGGGCGGTCTGAGCAGTTCTTC.

There are a few counts of this clone. The V and J genes are TRBV9 and TRBJ1-2; 10 nucleotides line up with TRBD1. The trim removed 4 bases at V and 5 bases at J, leaving 5 bases unmatched. The CDR3 is made up of 14 amino acids. Germline lookup yields CDR1 SGDLS and CDR2 YYNGEE. The CDR3 spells CASSRTGGMYGYTF. In DNA form, the CDR3 reads TGTGCCAGCAGCCGGACAGGGGGGATGTATGGCTACACCTTC.

This chain joins TRBV30 and TRBJ2-2; 7 positions match TRBD1. The CDR3 covers 17 residues. Unmatched junction bases numbered 13, after V lost 4 bases and J lost 2 bases. Germline V gene lookup returns CDR1 GTSNPN and CDR2 SVGIG (reference sequence). DNA of the CDR3: TGTGCCTGGAAACGGACCGGGACAGCAATAAACACCGGGGAGCTGTTTTTT. Its translation is CAWKRTGTAINTGELFF.

The rearrangement joins TRBV7-2 to TRBJ1-5; a possible D gene is TRBD1 (5 bases). CDR3 size: 15 residues. The V gene lost 2 bases and the J gene lost 1 base, with 9 bases spanning the gap. CDR1 and CDR2 (germline): SGHTA, FQGNSA. Here the CDR3 reads CASSLQSGSNQPQHF. The CDR3 nucleotides read TGTGCCAGCAGCTTACAGTCAGGGAGCAATCAGCCCCAGCATTTT. The full variable domain, its missing parts supplied by reference TRBV7-2 and TRBJ1-5, is GAGVSQSPSNKVTEKGKDVELRCDPISGHTALYWYRQSLGQGLEFLIYFQGNSAPDKSGLPSDRFSAERTGGSVSTLTIQRTQQEDSAVYLCASSLQSGSNQPQHFGDGTRLSIL.

In this sample, this clone turned up a few times. The V and J genes are TRBV6-2 or TRBV6-3 and TRBJ2-7; D might be TRBD2 (5 bases). CDR1 and CDR2 from the germline V gene are MNHEY and SVGEGT. This CDR3 comprises 16 residues. Trimming removed 3 bases from V and 1 base from J, with 16 bases in between. This CDR3 is CASSYPLQEVSYEQYF. The CDR3 DNA reads as TGTGCCAGCAGTTATCCCCTCCAGGAGGTATCCTACGAGCAGTACTTC.

The chain carries TRBV13 and TRBJ1-1, with 7 bases matching TRBD1. Trimming took 1 base from V and 6 from J; bases not matched to a gene: 11. Germline CDR1 reads PRHDT; CDR2 reads FYEKMQ (reference sequence). The CDR3 has 16 amino acids. The CDR3, as DNA: TGTGCCAGCAGCTTAGACAGGGGCTATGGGGCAGCTGAAGCTTTCTTT. Protein: CASSLDRGYGAAEAFF.

CDR3 protein: CASSQEQGLAGGETQYF. CDR3 DNA: TGCGCCAGCAGCCAAGAGCAGGGACTAGCGGGAGGAGAGACCCAGTACTTC. The chain is built from TRBV4-3 and TRBJ2-5; 15 bases line up with TRBD2. This CDR3 has 17 residues. J gave up 4 bases and V 0 bases, and 3 bases lay outside the gene matches. Germline V gene sequence: CDR1 LGHNA, CDR2 YSLEER.

The rearrangement uses TRBV28 and TRBJ1-5; weak D call: TRBD1 (5 bases). V lost 3 bases, J lost 0 bases, and 15 bases lay in between. This CDR3 is 17 amino acids long. The germline CDR1 and CDR2 sequences are MDHEN and SYDVKM. CDR3 nucleotide sequence: TGTGCCAGCAGTTTTGGACCGGACATCTATAGCAATCAGCCCCAGCATTTT. It is translated as CASSFGPDIYSNQPQHF.

The chain has TRBV7-6 and TRBJ1-1; D unclear. Trimming took off 5 bases at V and 4 bases at J, with 11 bases between the two ends. Germline values: CDR1 SGHVS, CDR2 FNYEAQ. This CDR3 is 13 amino acids long. The CDR3 DNA reads TGTGCCAGCAGCCCGACACTGGGCACTGAAGCTTTCTTT. Residues: CASSPTLGTEAFF.

This clone was detected many times. V is TRBV9 and J is TRBJ2-1; 10 bases agree with TRBD2. Unmatched junction bases numbered 13, after V lost 3 bases and J lost 7 bases. The CDR3 is made up of 17 amino acids. Germline CDR1 is SGDLS and CDR2 is YYNGEE. In DNA, the CDR3 is TGTGCCAGCAGCGCCCCCCGGGGAAGCGGGAGGGGTAATGAGCAGTTCTTC. Residues: CASSAPRGSGRGNEQFF.

The rearrangement uses TRBV7-9 and TRBJ1-1; D is possibly TRBD1 (6 bases). CDR1 is SEHNR and CDR2 is FQNEAQ in the germline V gene (reference sequence). The CDR3 sequence is 16 residues long. Trimming stripped 2 bases from V and 4 bases from J, with 17 bases between. CDR3 protein: CASSLRGHGDGTEAFF. The CDR3 nucleotides are TGTGCCAGCAGCTTAAGGGGACACGGGGACGGCACTGAAGCTTTCTTT.

This chain uses TRBV9 with TRBJ1-1, with D tentatively TRBD1 (6 bases). This CDR3 is built from 16 residues. Germline CDR1 SGDLS, CDR2 YYNGEE. Trimming removed 0 bases at V and 3 bases at J, with 15 bases between. CDR3 in amino acids: CASSVGARGSDTEAFF. CDR3 in DNA: TGTGCCAGCAGCGTAGGGGCGAGGGGGTCGGACACTGAAGCTTTCTTT.

The chain links TRBV3-1 (or the pseudogene TRBV3-2) to TRBJ1-5, with D uncertain. There are 14 residues in the CDR3. Germline V lookup: CDR1 LGHDT, CDR2 YNNKEL (reference sequence). Trimming cost V 5 bases and J 4 bases, with 12 bases left between them. Written as DNA, the CDR3 is TGTGCCAGCAGCGGAGGAATTGGAAATCAGCCCCAGCATTTT. Protein product: CASSGGIGNQPQHF.

This chain connects TRBV5-1 to TRBJ1-1; tentative D call: TRBD1 (6 bases). The ends were cut back, 5 bases at V and 1 base at J, with 9 bases in the middle. The CDR3 length is 13 residues. Germline V CDR1 and CDR2: SGHRS, YFSETQ. The CDR3 sequence: CASRQGQNTEAFF. In DNA form, the CDR3 reads TGCGCCAGCAGACAGGGCCAGAACACTGAAGCTTTCTTT.

V usage is TRBV6-5 and J usage is TRBJ1-2, with 7 bases matching TRBD1. In germline, CDR1 is MNHEY, CDR2 SVGAGI. CDR3 length equals 13 residues. With 4 bases clipped from V and 5 bases from J, the junction kept 4 bases outside the gene matches. CDR3 bases: TGTGCCAGCAGTTTGCACAGGGGTTATGGCTACACCTTC. This gives the protein CASSLHRGYGYTF.

V is TRBV7-2 and J is TRBJ2-5, with D tentatively TRBD1 (6 bases). Trimming removed 5 bases at V and 2 bases at J, with 9 bases between. Germline V gene data show CDR1 as SGHTA and CDR2 as FQGNSA. The CDR3 runs to 13 residues. CDR3 residues: CASSRQVQETQYF. CDR3 nucleotides: TGTGCCAGCAGCCGACAGGTACAAGAGACCCAGTACTTC.